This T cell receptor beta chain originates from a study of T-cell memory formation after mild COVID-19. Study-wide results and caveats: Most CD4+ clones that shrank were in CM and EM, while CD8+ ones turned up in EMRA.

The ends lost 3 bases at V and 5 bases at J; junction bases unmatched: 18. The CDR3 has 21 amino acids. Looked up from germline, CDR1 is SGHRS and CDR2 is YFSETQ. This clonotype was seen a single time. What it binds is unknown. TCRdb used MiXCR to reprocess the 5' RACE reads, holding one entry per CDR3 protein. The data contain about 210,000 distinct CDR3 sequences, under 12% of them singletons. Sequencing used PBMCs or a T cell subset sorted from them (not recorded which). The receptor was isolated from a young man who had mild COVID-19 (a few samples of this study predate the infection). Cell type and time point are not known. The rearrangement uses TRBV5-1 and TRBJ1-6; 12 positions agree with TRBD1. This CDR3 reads CASSYYPGQGASPGNNSPLHF. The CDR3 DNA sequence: TGCGCCAGCAGCTACTACCCGGGACAGGGGGCTAGTCCCGGGAATAATTCACCCCTCCACTTT.